What follows is one T cell receptor beta chain and its context. Per the germline V gene, CDR1 is ENHRY and CDR2 is SYGVKD. V gave up 3 bases and J gave up 5 bases, with 7 bases separating them. The CDR3 consists of 12 residues. Primers used in a second PCR of about 6 to 11 cycles were a sample-barcoded 5' primer and a J-beta primer mix. TCRdb ran MiXCR on the 5' RACE reads and lists one entry per CDR3 protein. Here the sample spans fewer than 800,000 distinct CDR3 sequences, 49% being singletons. The data originate from a study of blood T cells in healthy people across ages. This receptor was obtained from a woman aged 60 to 75 in good health. The specimen was blood. The chain carries TRBV10-3 and TRBJ2-5, with D unresolved. The CDR3 DNA follows: TGTGCCATCAGTGATCTAGACGAGACCCAGTACTTC. Its protein is CAISDLDETQYF.